This TCR beta chain was captured by sequencing in a study of blood T cell repertoires in COVID-19 (dated by TCRdb to 2020 to 2021). Some background on the complete study: The collaborator samples originated in the United States, Italy and Spain and spanned the acute and convalescent phases of COVID-19. The prospective study material was composed of cDNA or gDNA derived from T cells, B-cell-depleted T cells, or PBMCs. Subjects who had been exposed to COVID-19, were actively infected with it, or had recovered from it provided the deeply sampled blood TCRbeta repertoires that made up the dataset. The repertoires were made available in a free public database intended to serve as a resource for research on the immune response to SARS-CoV-2. Samples came from the ongoing ImmuneRACE study (first 160 participants) plus 1,254 subjects from 6 global collaborators. The sample metadata nearly always contained a de-identified subject ID, COVID-19 status, age in years and sex. Where available, HLA class I and class II types were obtained from metadata supplied by the sample provider rather than from assay-based typing.

General conclusions and limits of the study: The amount of clinical and demographic metadata varied by source and participant and was provided uncurated.

Remarks on this clone: This receptor's antigen is unknown. Nothing much larger sits one base from this clone, and base qualities are not available.

TCRbeta CDR3 regions were amplified from genomic DNA using the immunoSEQ Assay, a bias-controlled multiplex PCR. In the paper's pipeline: The number of nucleated cells in each sample was estimated by amplification of reference gene primers within the assay. Sequence reads were collapsed and filtered to measure the absolute abundance of every unique TCRbeta CDR3 rearrangement. For each sample, productive Simpson clonality was calculated as the square root of Simpson's diversity index across productive rearrangements. Held by TCRdb, this immuneACCESS table contains in-frame sequences only and omits some clones. Under half of the omission traces to an unresolved V gene where checked; the cause of the rest is unknown. The DNA gave D and trimming, while V, J and clone size come from that table. Within this sample are more than 200,000 clones, with over 80% of them counted one time only. The ten largest clones add up to 2.7% of the sample.

Looking up the germline V gene yields CDR1 MNHEY and CDR2 SVGAGI. The CDR3 goes from the cysteine to the phenylalanine over 13 residues. Only CDR3 DNA is held: 39 bases, read in frame from base 1. The junction carries 8 bases between V and J, which are trimmed by 2 bases and 4 bases respectively. One collaborating source in Seattle enrolled patients during active infection and followed them longitudinally through the course of disease. Collaborating institutions collected whole blood in K2EDTA tubes following their own protocols. For TCRbeta analysis, collaborator samples were shipped as frozen whole blood, as isolated PBMCs, or as DNA extracted from either sample type.

The chain links TRBV6-5 with TRBJ1-2, with no reliable assignment of the D segment. This receptor was identified in a man in his thirties or forties with COVID-19, enrolled during active disease. Sequences were obtained from peripheral blood. The CDR3 corresponds to CASSYGQVYGYTF. The DNA reads as follows: TGTGCCAGCAGTTACGGGCAGGTCTATGGCTACACCTTC.